This T cell receptor beta chain emerged from a study of blood T cells in healthy people across ages. Trimming took 0 bases from V and 4 from J, leaving 7 bases between them. CDR3 length: 14 residues. CDR1 is SGHRS, CDR2 YFSETQ, per germline. Then a second PCR, running about 6 to 11 cycles, was carried out with a sample-barcoded 5' primer and a J-beta primer mix. The template-switch adaptor was a 5' adaptor with 12 random nucleotides. It tagged each cDNA molecule. TCRdb passed the 5' RACE reads through MiXCR, listing each CDR3 protein once. The sample lists hundreds of thousands of distinct CDR3 sequences, about 61% occurring once. Investigators took about 9.4 milliliters of peripheral blood from every donor. This clonotype was observed at least ten times.

The J gene is TRBJ2-2, the V gene TRBV5-1, with D unresolved. The specimen was blood. The TCR comes from a man aged 35 to 55 in good health. CDR3 nucleotides: TGCGCCAGCAGCTTGGGTGCCAGCACCGGGGAGCTGTTTTTT. It specifies CASSLGASTGELFF. Supplemented by reference TRBV5-1 and TRBJ2-2, the full variable domain reads KAGVTQTPRYLIKTRGQQVTLSCSPISGHRSVSWYQQTPGQGLQFLFEYFSETQRNKGNFPGRFSGRQFSNSRSEMNVSTLELGDSALYLCASSLGASTGELFFGEGSRLTVL.